A single sample gave rise to the 9 T cell receptor beta chains below, sequenced in a study of beta chain features in type 1 diabetes (dated by TCRdb to the late 2010s). Libraries came from the immunoSEQ multiplex PCR assay. The entire isolated RNA was reverse transcribed using the High Capacity cDNA Reverse Transcription Kit, and thus expressed TCRB transcripts were sequenced. Not all clones reach the TCRdb copy of this immuneACCESS table, which keeps in-frame sequences only. Checked studies attribute under half of the gap to unresolved V genes and leave the rest unexplained. The sample contains approximately 38,000 clones, 45% to 50% of them found a single time. 0.72% of the sample is held by the ten biggest clonotypes. The sample comprised central memory CD4+ T cells from blood. These receptors were collected from a young woman in good health.

Only a few counts were recorded for this clone. The CDR3 spells CASSPITTGNGELFF. In DNA, the CDR3 is TGCGCCAGCAGCCCGATCACCACCGGGAACGGGGAGCTGTTTTTT. V gene TRBV4-1 combines with J gene TRBJ2-2; D might be TRBD2 (5 bases). The CDR3 runs 15 residues. Between the trimmed V and J ends, which lost 4 bases and 7 bases, there was a span of 16 bases. Germline lookup yields CDR1 MGHRA and CDR2 YSYEKL.

This clone was picked up a small number of times. The CDR3 nucleotides read TGTGCCTGGACACAGGGAACCCGGGAGACCCAGTACTTC. Protein: CAWTQGTRETQYF. This chain uses TRBV30 with TRBJ2-5; D is perhaps TRBD1 (6 bases). V was trimmed by 4 bases and J by 5 bases, leaving 14 bases between them. Germline V gene sequence: CDR1 GTSNPN, CDR2 SVGIG (reference sequence). The CDR3 totals 13 residues.

The chain has TRBV25-1 and TRBJ2-6; D possibly corresponds to TRBD2 (6 bases). CDR1 and CDR2 from the germline V gene are MGHDK and SYGVNS. This CDR3 comprises 15 residues. Trimming shortened V by 4 bases and J by 1 base, and 8 bases separated the two germline ends. The CDR3 loop is CASSGRGSGANVLTF. Here the CDR3 DNA reads TGTGCCAGCAGTGGCCGGGGGTCTGGGGCCAACGTCCTGACTTTC. Using reference TRBV25-1 and TRBJ2-6 for the parts outside the CDR3, the full variable domain is EADIYQTPRYLVIGTGKKITLECSQTMGHDKMYWYQQDPGMELHLIHYSYGVNSTEKGDLSSESTVSRIRTEHFPLTLESARPSHTSQYLCASSGRGSGANVLTFGAGSRLTVL.

The chain couples TRBV5-1 to TRBJ2-2; a possible D gene is TRBD2 (6 bases). V was shortened by 4 bases and J by 6 bases, with 10 bases between the two germline ends. Germline-derived CDR1 and CDR2 are SGHRS and YFSETQ. The CDR3 is 13 amino acids. The CDR3: CASSMTSPGELFF. The DNA for the CDR3 is TGCGCCAGCAGCATGACTAGTCCCGGGGAGCTGTTTTTT.

With respect to this clone: An end of the junction differs from the germline gene, which may be a read error. The chain employs TRBV2 and TRBJ1-2; 11 nucleotides align to TRBD1. Germline V gene sequence: CDR1 SNHLY, CDR2 FYNNEI. The CDR3 length is 14 residues. CDR3 residues: CASSRTGGYYGYAF. CDR3 bases: TGTGCCAGCAGCAGGACAGGGGGCTACTATGGCTACGCCTTC.

The chain recombines TRBV6-1 with TRBJ2-2; no definite D call. The CDR3 extends over 16 amino acids. Germline V gene sequence: CDR1 MNHNS, CDR2 SASEGT. V lost 0 bases to trimming and J lost 7 bases, with 15 bases between them. CDR3 residues: CASSEALAGILGELFF. CDR3 DNA sequence: TGTGCCAGCAGTGAAGCGCTGGCAGGCATCCTCGGGGAGCTGTTTTTT.

This clone was seen once. The chain links TRBV6-6 to TRBJ1-1; 9 bases are a match to TRBD1. Per germline, CDR1 MNHNY and CDR2 SVGAGI (reference sequence). The CDR3 sequence is 13 residues long. The V and J ends lost 10 bases and 5 bases, in that order; junction bases with no gene match: 8. CDR3 amino acids: CATSTGGFTEAFF. As DNA, the CDR3 is TGTGCCACATCAACAGGGGGCTTTACTGAAGCTTTCTTT.

The chain combines TRBV28 with TRBJ2-1, with 14 nucleotides matching TRBD2. The J segment lost 10 bases and the V segment lost 6 bases, leaving 8 bases of the junction unmatched. Germline V gene data show CDR1 as MDHEN and CDR2 as SYDVKM. CDR3 length: 15 amino acids. CDR3 in amino acids: CASRRLAGGRDEQFF. For the CDR3, the DNA is TGTGCCAGCAGGCGACTAGCGGGGGGGAGGGACGAGCAGTTCTTC.

This chain links TRBV11-3 with TRBJ2-5; 14 bases line up with TRBD2. The CDR3 totals 17 residues. CDR1 and CDR2 from the germline V gene are SGHNT and YENEEA. Trimming removed 1 base from V and 0 bases from J; junction bases left unmatched: 1. The CDR3 is CASSLGTSGGYQETQYF. DNA of the CDR3: TGTGCCAGCAGCTTAGGGACTAGCGGGGGGTACCAAGAGACCCAGTACTTC.